Below are 28 T cell receptor beta chains sequenced from a single sample in a study of cytomegalovirus exposure and HLA in healthy donors. The PCR used 60 Vbeta and 13 Jbeta primers. Repertoires were generated with immunoSEQ multiplex PCR, while TCRdb's copy carries only in-frame clones and drops some. The sample carries 150,000 to 200,000 clones, nearly 80% recorded once. The sample taken for sequencing was PBMCs. These receptors came from a woman in her forties or fifties in good health and CMV-seropositive.

The CDR3 DNA reads as TGTGCCAGCAGCCCGGACAGGTACAATGAGCAGTTCTTC. Protein product: CASSPDRYNEQFF. This rearrangement joins TRBV5-4 to TRBJ2-1, with 7 positions matching TRBD1. CDR3 length: 13 residues. V was pared by 4 bases and J by 4 bases, with 2 bases of the junction left unmatched. Germline CDR1 and CDR2: SGHNT and YYREEE (reference sequence).

This chain joins TRBV13 and TRBJ1-1; D remains ambiguous. This CDR3 is 13 amino acids long. CDR1 and CDR2 (germline): PRHDT, FYEKMQ (reference sequence). Trimming left V 5 bases short and J 6 bases short, with 13 bases between. CDR3 in DNA: TGTGCCAGCAGCATGACAAGAAGTTCTGAAGCTTTCTTT. As protein: CASSMTRSSEAFF. Looking up the rest from reference TRBV13 and TRBJ1-1 gives the full variable domain: AAGVIQSPRHLIKEKRETATLKCYPIPRHDTVYWYQQGPGQDPQFLISFYEKMQSDKGSIPDRFSAQQFSDYHSELNMSSLELGDSALYFCASSMTRSSEAFFGQGTRLTVV.

V is TRBV5-1 and J is TRBJ1-1; TRBD1 agrees at 8 bases. The CDR3 contains 17 residues. Losses at the gene ends were 0 bases for V and 4 bases for J; bases not matched to a gene: 11. The germline V gene encodes CDR1 SGHRS and CDR2 YFSETQ. The CDR3 DNA is TGCGCCAGCAGCTTGGATGGGCCAGACAGGGGAGGCACTGAAGCTTTCTTT. It specifies CASSLDGPDRGGTEAFF.

The DNA of the CDR3 is TGTGCCAGCAGCCTTGTGTCACTAGTAGCAGATACGCAGTATTTT. Its translation: CASSLVSLVADTQYF. The rearrangement joins TRBV5-8 to TRBJ2-3; TRBD2 might be the D (5 bases). The CDR3 loop spans 15 amino acids. V was pared by 4 bases and J by 4 bases, with 16 bases between. Per germline, CDR1 SGHTS and CDR2 YDEGEE.

This clone was picked up a small number of times. V gene TRBV19 combines with J gene TRBJ2-5; D may be TRBD2 (5 bases). Between the trimmed V and J ends, which lost 1 base and 2 bases, there was a span of 5 bases. CDR1 and CDR2 (germline): LNHDA, SQIVND (reference sequence). The CDR3 extends over 13 amino acids. The CDR3 spells CASSIAGQETQYF. The DNA of the CDR3 is TGTGCCAGTAGTATAGCGGGGCAAGAGACCCAGTACTTC.

The chain employs TRBV27 and TRBJ2-1; TRBD2 matches at 13 bases. The germline V gene encodes CDR1 MNHEY and CDR2 SMNVEV (reference sequence). The CDR3 runs 18 residues. V dropped 0 bases and J dropped 12; count of bases not matched to a gene: 14. The CDR3 spells CASSLSIPGLAGLQGQFF. In DNA form, the CDR3 reads TGTGCCAGCAGTTTATCTATCCCGGGACTAGCGGGGCTTCAGGGGCAGTTCTTC.

CDR3 DNA: TGTGCCAGCAGTCGCGGCACCGGGGCAGGCGGGAGAGGCTACACCTTC. It translates to CASSRGTGAGGRGYTF. The gene calls are TRBV2 and TRBJ1-2; tentatively, D is TRBD1 (5 bases). Germline CDR1 is SNHLY and CDR2 is FYNNEI. The length of the CDR3 is 16 residues. Trimming removed 5 bases from V and 8 bases from J, with 24 bases in between.

The rearrangement links TRBV6-1 to TRBJ2-7; D possibly corresponds to TRBD1 (5 bases). CDR3 length: 14 residues. V was shortened by 4 bases and J by 13 bases, with 23 bases between the two germline ends. Germline lookup yields CDR1 MNHNS and CDR2 SASEGT. CDR3 nucleotides: TGTGCCAGCAGTGGTACCGAAGACAGTCTTATTTTTTACTTC. It is translated as CASSGTEDSLIFYF.

The CDR3 reads CASSFGLAATYEQYF. The CDR3 DNA follows: TGTGCCAGCAGCTTCGGACTAGCGGCAACCTACGAGCAGTACTTC. The J gene is TRBJ2-7, the V gene TRBV11-2; the match to TRBD2 covers 10 bases. Germline lookup yields CDR1 SGHAT and CDR2 FQNNGV. The CDR3 runs to 15 residues. V lost 3 bases and J lost 2; bases outside the gene matches: 4.

This clone showed up just a few times. The rearrangement links TRBV28 to TRBJ1-5; D is undetermined. Trimming removed 6 bases from V and 5 bases from J, with 11 bases in between. The CDR3 is 13 residues long. Germline V lookup: CDR1 MDHEN, CDR2 SYDVKM. CDR3 coding DNA: TGTGCCAGCAGGGAGGGAGGCGATCAGCCCCAGCATTTT. This encodes CASREGGDQPQHF.

This chain uses TRBV4-3 with TRBJ2-3; tentatively, D is TRBD1 (6 bases). CDR3 length: 17 amino acids. Trimming stripped 2 bases from V and 2 bases from J, with 17 bases between. CDR1 is LGHNA, CDR2 YSLEER, per germline. CDR3 nucleotide sequence: TGCGCCAGCAGCCAACATGGGACACCCTTTGACACAGATACGCAGTATTTT. Translated, it gives CASSQHGTPFDTDTQYF.

The chain uses TRBV7-2 and TRBJ2-7, with 13 nucleotides matching TRBD2. Germline V gives CDR1 SGHTA, CDR2 FQGNSA. This CDR3 contains 16 residues. V lost 5 bases and J lost 7; bases outside the gene matches: 11. CDR3 loop: CASSPPTSGGLTEQYF. As DNA, the CDR3 is TGTGCCAGCAGCCCCCCGACTAGCGGGGGGCTCACTGAGCAGTACTTC. The entire variable domain, with the rest obtained from reference TRBV7-2 and TRBJ2-7, is as follows: GAGVSQSPSNKVTEKGKDVELRCDPISGHTALYWYRQSLGQGLEFLIYFQGNSAPDKSGLPSDRFSAERTGGSVSTLTIQRTQQEDSAVYLCASSPPTSGGLTEQYFGPGTRLTVT.

The chain links TRBV6-1 to TRBJ1-2, with D perhaps TRBD1 (6 bases). The CDR3 sequence is 14 residues long. Between the trimmed V and J ends, which lost 5 bases and 5 bases, there was a span of 15 bases. Germline V gene data show CDR1 as MNHNS and CDR2 as SASEGT. The CDR3 bases are TGTGCCAGCAGTACTCAGACAGGACCATATGGCTACACCTTC. Protein product: CASSTQTGPYGYTF.

A note on this clone: This same CDR3 is encoded by further DNA sequences in the sample. The V and J genes are TRBV18 and TRBJ1-2; 7 positions agree with TRBD1. The CDR3 contains 13 residues. Germline loops: CDR1 KGHSH, CDR2 LQKENI. The V and J ends lost 3 bases and 4 bases, in that order; junction bases with no gene match: 2. CDR3 in DNA: TGTGCCAGCTCACCCGGGACAGCCTATGGCTACACCTTC. As protein: CASSPGTAYGYTF.

Turning to this clone: Other nucleotide sequences from this sample produce the same CDR3. The J gene is TRBJ1-1, the V gene TRBV19, with TRBD1 as a possible D gene (5 bases). The CDR3 is 13 residues long. Trimming shortened V by 1 base and J by 4 bases, and 7 bases separated the two germline ends. Germline V gene data show CDR1 as LNHDA and CDR2 as SQIVND (reference sequence). The CDR3 is CASSIGGGTEAFF. CDR3 DNA: TGTGCCAGTAGTATAGGCGGGGGCACTGAAGCTTTCTTT.

The rearrangement joins TRBV13 to TRBJ1-1; D perhaps matches TRBD1 (6 bases). This CDR3 contains 14 residues. Germline-derived CDR1 and CDR2 are PRHDT and FYEKMQ (reference sequence). The V gene lost 4 bases and the J gene lost 5 bases, with 14 bases spanning the gap. The CDR3 sequence is CASSSSRDITEAFF. The CDR3 nucleotides read TGTGCCAGCAGCTCGTCCCGGGACATTACTGAAGCTTTCTTT.

This clone was observed a single time. This chain connects TRBV13 to TRBJ2-5; D possibly corresponds to TRBD1 (5 bases). Trimming took 0 bases from V and 5 from J, leaving 10 bases between them. Germline CDR1 and CDR2: PRHDT and FYEKMQ (reference sequence). The CDR3 loop spans 14 amino acids. As DNA, the CDR3 is TGTGCCAGCAGCTTAGGGCAGGGTTGGGAGACCCAGTACTTC. Protein: CASSLGQGWETQYF.

V usage is TRBV21-1 and J usage is TRBJ2-2; the table assigns TRBD2, which was not confirmed against the DNA. TRBV21-1 is a listed pseudogene. The CDR3 spans 20 residues. For the CDR3, the DNA is TGTGCCAGCAGCAAAGAATTATGGACTAGCGGGGGGTGGAACACCGGGGAGCTGTTTTTT. Its translation: CASSKELWTSGGWNTGELFF.

This chain connects TRBV29-1 to TRBJ1-2, with TRBD1 matching over 7 bases. V lost 5 bases to trimming and J lost 4 bases; unmatched junction nucleotides: 1. The length of the CDR3 is 11 residues. Germline lookup yields CDR1 SQVTM and CDR2 ANQGSEA. The CDR3 region is CSVWTGYGYTF. CDR3 bases: TGCAGCGTTTGGACAGGCTATGGCTACACCTTC. The full variable domain, in which reference TRBV29-1 and TRBJ1-2 provide the parts outside the CDR3, is SAVISQKPSRDICQRGTSLTIQCQVDSQVTMMFWYRQQPGQSLTLIATANQGSEATYESGFVIDKFPISRPNLTFSTLTVSNMSPEDSSIYLCSVWTGYGYTFGSGTRLTVV.

V usage is TRBV9 and J usage is TRBJ2-5; TRBD2 agrees at 9 bases. In germline, CDR1 is SGDLS, CDR2 YYNGEE. V lost 0 bases, J lost 3 bases, and 3 bases stayed unmatched. This CDR3 comprises 15 residues. CDR3 residues: CASSVAPSGEETQYF. The CDR3 DNA reads as TGTGCCAGCAGCGTAGCGCCTAGCGGGGAAGAGACCCAGTACTTC.

The chain joins TRBV6-5 to TRBJ2-3, with D possibly TRBD1 on 6 matching bases. The germline gives CDR1 MNHEY, CDR2 SVGAGI. V lost 8 bases and J 4 bases, leaving 10 bases between the germline ends. There are 12 residues in the CDR3. This chain's CDR3 is CASHKGADTQYF. CDR3 nucleotides: TGTGCCAGCCATAAGGGGGCAGATACGCAGTATTTT.

This clone occurred a few times. The V gene is TRBV19, the J gene TRBJ1-4; D may be TRBD1 (5 bases). The CDR3 has 14 amino acids. Germline V lookup: CDR1 LNHDA, CDR2 SQIVND (reference sequence). The V end was cut by 6 bases, the J end by 6 bases, with 14 bases between. DNA of the CDR3: TGTGCCAGTAGAGATAGGGACTGGGATGAAAAACTGTTTTTT. Its translation: CASRDRDWDEKLFF. The full variable domain, rest sourced from reference TRBV19 and TRBJ1-4, is DGGITQSPKYLFRKEGQNVTLSCEQNLNHDAMYWYRQDPGQGLRLIYYSQIVNDFQKGDIAEGYSVSREKKESFPLTVTSAQKNPTAFYLCASRDRDWDEKLFFGSGTQLSVL.

This clone appeared a single time. V gene TRBV28 combines with J gene TRBJ2-5; TRBD2 matches at 12 bases. V dropped 2 bases and J dropped 2; count of bases not matched to a gene: 3. Per the germline V gene, CDR1 is MDHEN and CDR2 is SYDVKM. The CDR3 extends over 16 amino acids. This chain's CDR3 is CASSLGLAGTQETQYF. The CDR3 coding sequence is TGTGCCAGCAGTTTAGGACTAGCGGGGACTCAAGAGACCCAGTACTTC.

In DNA, the CDR3 is TGTGCCAGCAGTGAAGTGCCTAGCGGCTACGAGCAGTACTTC. Its translation is CASSEVPSGYEQYF. This chain connects TRBV2 to TRBJ2-7; 7 bases are a match to TRBD2. The CDR3 spans 14 residues. Germline V gene data show CDR1 as SNHLY and CDR2 as FYNNEI. J gave up 3 bases and V 1 base, and 3 bases lay outside the gene matches.

The chain joins TRBV5-4 to TRBJ2-3, with 9 bases fitting TRBD2. V lost 3 bases, J lost 2 bases, and 4 bases stayed unmatched. Germline-derived CDR1 and CDR2 are SGHNT and YYREEE (reference sequence). This CDR3 spans 15 amino acids. CDR3 nucleotides: TGTGCCAGCAGCTCCAGACTAGCGGACACAGATACGCAGTATTTT. This sequence encodes CASSSRLADTDTQYF.

The rearrangement joins TRBV7-2 to TRBJ1-1; D gene uncertain. V lost 2 bases and J 1 base, leaving 11 bases between the germline ends. Germline V gives CDR1 SGHTA, CDR2 FQGNSA. CDR3 length equals 15 residues. CDR3 sequence reads: CASSLRRSANTEAFF. As DNA, the CDR3 is TGTGCCAGCAGCTTAAGGCGGTCGGCGAACACTGAAGCTTTCTTT.

V gene TRBV9 combines with J gene TRBJ2-1; 7 nucleotides line up with TRBD2. This CDR3 comprises 15 residues. Trimming at V came to 4 bases and at J to 4 bases, leaving 8 bases not matched to a gene. In germline, CDR1 is SGDLS, CDR2 YYNGEE. This chain's CDR3 is CASSSGVSGYNEQFF. The CDR3 DNA reads TGTGCCAGCAGCAGTGGGGTTAGCGGGTACAATGAGCAGTTCTTC.

This clone has a single count. This chain links TRBV18 with TRBJ1-2, with a possible D match to TRBD1 (6 bases). Looked up from germline, CDR1 is KGHSH and CDR2 is LQKENI. The CDR3 has 15 amino acids. Trimming removed 3 bases from V and 2 bases from J, with 13 bases in between. CDR3 in DNA: TGTGCCAGCTCACCCGGGACACTGGGGAACTATGGCTACACCTTC. This translates into CASSPGTLGNYGYTF.